This TCR beta chain came from a study of shared clonotypes between healthy human individuals. Points on this clone: Its cognate antigen is unknown.

There are 15 residues in the CDR3. Trimming cost V 3 bases and J 2 bases, with 11 bases left between them. Germline V gene sequence: CDR1 MNHEY, CDR2 SMNVEV (reference sequence). Terminally differentiated effector memory CD45RA+ cells were excluded from the naive CD8 cells, which were CD45RO-negative and positively selected for CCR7. Profiled with immunoSEQ multiplex PCR; TCRdb holds only in-frame clones, not every one. This sample has hundreds of thousands of clones; roughly 95% occur once, and the top ten carry over 0.1%. Findings and limits, study-wide: The study sampled only blood, and tissue repertoires likely differ. It was the non-shared clonotypes that had lower generation probabilities than clonotypes shared by all four donors.

This sequence was found in a woman between 25 and 40 years old in good health. The rearrangement joins TRBV27 to TRBJ1-5; D ambiguous. Input material: naive CD8+ T cells sorted from blood. The DNA for the CDR3 is TGTGCCAGCAGTTTGGCGTTTGCGGGCAATCAGCCCCAGCATTTT. Protein product: CASSLAFAGNQPQHF.